Listed here are 21 T cell receptor beta chains from one sample, sequenced in a study of cytomegalovirus exposure and HLA in healthy donors. PCR was performed using 60 Vbeta and 13 Jbeta primers. Repertoires were generated with immunoSEQ multiplex PCR, while TCRdb's copy carries only in-frame clones and drops some. The sample contains about 250,000 clones, 70% to 90% of which appear only once. The sample taken for sequencing was PBMCs. The receptors stem from a girl aged 2 to 10 in good health and CMV-seronegative.

The chain combines TRBV6-1 with TRBJ2-1, with 7 positions matching TRBD1. The trim removed 2 bases at V and 12 bases at J, leaving 10 bases unmatched. CDR1 is MNHNS, CDR2 SASEGT, per germline. The CDR3 runs to 14 residues. CDR3 amino acids: CASSESPQGWGQFF. In DNA, the CDR3 is TGTGCCAGCAGTGAAAGCCCACAGGGGTGGGGGCAGTTCTTC.

The chain links TRBV5-1 to TRBJ1-1, with D possibly matching TRBD1 (6 bases). Trimming took off 2 bases at V and 4 bases at J, with 21 bases between the two ends. CDR3 length: 17 residues. The V gene's germline CDR1 is SGHRS and CDR2 YFSETQ. The CDR3 reads CASSFLGDSGGLTEAFF. Written as DNA, the CDR3 is TGCGCCAGCAGCTTTCTTGGAGATTCTGGGGGCCTCACTGAAGCTTTCTTT. Together with reference TRBV5-1 and TRBJ1-1, the CDR3 gives the full variable domain: KAGVTQTPRYLIKTRGQQVTLSCSPISGHRSVSWYQQTPGQGLQFLFEYFSETQRNKGNFPGRFSGRQFSNSRSEMNVSTLELGDSALYLCASSFLGDSGGLTEAFFGQGTRLTVV.

This chain links TRBV6-5 with TRBJ1-2, with 8 bases lining up with TRBD1. Germline loops: CDR1 MNHEY, CDR2 SVGAGI. The junction had 2 bases not matched to a gene; V was cut back by 5 bases and J by 0 bases. This CDR3 spans 14 amino acids. The CDR3 is CASSKQGANYGYTF. CDR3 bases: TGTGCCAGCAGTAAACAGGGGGCTAACTATGGCTACACCTTC.

This chain links TRBV7-9 with TRBJ2-1; D possibly corresponds to TRBD2 (6 bases). Trimming removed 4 bases from V and 4 bases from J, with 14 bases in between. CDR1 and CDR2 from the germline V gene are SEHNR and FQNEAQ (reference sequence). The CDR3 runs 15 residues. This CDR3 is CASSWVRREYNEQFF. Written as DNA, the CDR3 is TGTGCCAGCAGCTGGGTTAGGCGGGAATACAATGAGCAGTTCTTC.

The chain combines TRBV5-6 with TRBJ2-3; 11 bases match TRBD2. CDR3 length equals 17 residues. Losses at the gene ends were 2 bases for V and 4 bases for J; bases not matched to a gene: 9. Germline loops: CDR1 SGHDT, CDR2 YYEEEE. The chain's CDR3 is CASSLPSGGPIPDTQYF. The DNA for the CDR3 is TGTGCCAGCAGCTTACCTAGCGGGGGGCCGATCCCAGATACGCAGTATTTT.

The genes are TRBV19 and TRBJ2-7; 10 nucleotides line up with TRBD2. CDR1 is LNHDA, CDR2 SQIVND, per germline (reference sequence). Trimming took 5 bases from V and 4 from J; bases not matched to a gene: 8. This CDR3 is 15 amino acids long. The CDR3 spells CASSQSSGGPYEQYF. DNA for the CDR3: TGTGCCAGTAGTCAGAGTAGCGGGGGGCCGTACGAGCAGTACTTC.

The chain uses TRBV9 and TRBJ2-7, with D unresolved. The CDR3 is made up of 17 amino acids. The V end was cut by 0 bases, the J end by 0 bases, with 16 bases between. The germline V gene has CDR1 SGDLS and CDR2 YYNGEE. The CDR3 protein is CASSVVHFYFSSYEQYF. As DNA, the CDR3 is TGTGCCAGCAGCGTAGTCCACTTTTACTTTTCCTCCTACGAGCAGTACTTC.

The J gene is TRBJ1-2, the V gene TRBV6-5, with D perhaps TRBD1 (5 bases). Germline V gene lookup returns CDR1 MNHEY and CDR2 SVGAGI. V dropped 0 bases and J dropped 0 bases, with 8 bases sitting between them. This CDR3 region has 15 residues. CDR3 coding DNA: TGTGCCAGCAGTTACTCGCCAGGGACTAACTATGGCTACACCTTC. The encoded protein is CASSYSPGTNYGYTF.

This clone was recorded only once. The chain carries TRBV7-7 and TRBJ2-5, with 7 bases aligning to TRBD2. With V trimmed by 2 bases and J by 0 bases, 9 bases remained unmatched. Germline assignment: CDR1 SSHAT and CDR2 FNYEAQ (reference sequence). The CDR3 spans 17 residues. CDR3 sequence reads: CASSLSGAGAYQETQYF. The CDR3 region has the DNA TGTGCCAGCAGCTTATCAGGCGCGGGAGCGTACCAAGAGACCCAGTACTTC.

The V call is TRBV6-6, the J call TRBJ1-4, with D perhaps matching TRBD1 (5 bases). Germline assignment: CDR1 MNHNY and CDR2 SVGAGI (reference sequence). Trimming removed 6 bases from V and 8 bases from J, with 13 bases in between. There are 13 residues in the CDR3. CDR3 sequence: CASSKRGSEKLFF. CDR3 coding DNA: TGTGCCAGCAGCAAACGGGGGTCGGAAAAACTGTTTTTT.

J is TRBJ1-1 and V is TRBV5-1, with a possible D match to TRBD1 (5 bases). The V and J ends lost 4 bases and 1 base respectively, with 17 bases between them. Germline values: CDR1 SGHRS, CDR2 YFSETQ. The CDR3 consists of 16 residues. CDR3 sequence (DNA): TGCGCCAGCAGCACGACGCCGACAAGGGGGAACACTGAAGCTTTCTTT. As protein: CASSTTPTRGNTEAFF.

This clone was seen a few times. The rearrangement joins TRBV6-1 to TRBJ2-6; D possibly corresponds to TRBD1 (6 bases). Germline CDR1 reads MNHNS; CDR2 reads SASEGT. The CDR3 covers 13 residues. The ends were cut back, 8 bases at V and 1 base at J, with 6 bases in the middle. CDR3 region: CASGQSGANVLTF. DNA for the CDR3: TGTGCCAGCGGACAGTCTGGGGCCAACGTCCTGACTTTC.

The rearrangement uses TRBV27 and TRBJ2-7; 8 bases fit TRBD2. This CDR3 contains 18 residues. The V gene end was trimmed by 5 bases and the J gene end by 1 base; junction bases not matched to a gene: 16. The V gene's germline CDR1 is MNHEY and CDR2 SMNVEV (reference sequence). This CDR3 reads CASSPRARSAGGSYEQYF. The CDR3 DNA sequence: TGTGCCAGCAGTCCTCGGGCACGCTCGGCGGGAGGTTCCTACGAGCAGTACTTC.

The chain carries TRBV25-1 and TRBJ2-7, with TRBD1 identical over 7 bases. The CDR3 is made up of 13 amino acids. The V segment lost 3 bases and the J segment 7 bases; nucleotides outside the gene matches: 6. In germline, CDR1 is MGHDK, CDR2 SYGVNS. The CDR3 DNA reads as TGTGCCAGCAGTGACCAGGGGGTGGTAGAGCAGTACTTC. Amino acids: CASSDQGVVEQYF.

The chain links TRBV13 to TRBJ1-1, with D uncertain. The germline gives CDR1 PRHDT, CDR2 FYEKMQ (reference sequence). Trimming cost V 2 bases and J 2 bases, with 6 bases left between them. The CDR3 is 13 amino acids. In DNA form, the CDR3 reads TGTGCCAGCAGCTTACTGGGCAACACTGAAGCTTTCTTT. This sequence encodes CASSLLGNTEAFF.

The rearrangement links TRBV18 to TRBJ2-7, with TRBD1 identical over 10 bases. J lost 3 bases, V lost 3 bases, and 2 bases had no gene match. Per the germline V gene, CDR1 is KGHSH and CDR2 is LQKENI. This CDR3 has 14 amino acids. The CDR3 protein is CASSPGQGNYEQYF. CDR3 DNA: TGTGCCAGCTCACCGGGACAGGGGAACTACGAGCAGTACTTC.

To note about this clone: At one end the junction does not follow the germline gene, possibly because of a read error. The chain uses TRBV5-5 and TRBJ2-3; a possible D gene is TRBD2 (6 bases). This CDR3 is 15 amino acids long. Germline V CDR1 and CDR2: SGHKS, YYEKEE (reference sequence). DNA of the CDR3: TGTGCCAGCAGGTTGGGACTGACTAGCACAGATACGCAGTATTTT. Translating it yields CASRLGLTSTDTQYF.

This clone was counted once. This rearrangement joins TRBV5-1 to TRBJ2-5; 8 nucleotides agree with TRBD1. This CDR3 has 12 residues. Germline CDR1 SGHRS, CDR2 YFSETQ. Trimming at V came to 6 bases and at J to 4 bases, leaving 2 bases not matched to a gene. CDR3 DNA sequence: TGCGCCAGCAAGGACAGGGCAGAGACCCAGTACTTC. It specifies CASKDRAETQYF.

CDR3 loop: CASSQEGQVNTEAFF. CDR3 coding DNA: TGCGCCAGCAGCCAAGAAGGACAGGTGAACACTGAAGCTTTCTTT. The genes are TRBV4-1 and TRBJ1-1; 7 bases fit TRBD1. The CDR3 runs 15 residues. Germline CDR1 reads MGHRA; CDR2 reads YSYEKL. V dropped 0 bases and J dropped 0; count of bases not matched to a gene: 1.

The DNA for the CDR3 is TGTGCCAGCAGTGTTTTTCGTGGGACAGGGTACAATGAGCAGTTCTTC. The encoded protein is CASSVFRGTGYNEQFF. The rearrangement links TRBV2 to TRBJ2-1, with 9 bases identical to TRBD1. The CDR3 totals 16 residues. From germline, CDR1 is SNHLY and CDR2 FYNNEI. V lost 4 bases to trimming and J lost 4 bases; unmatched junction nucleotides: 8. The full variable domain, in which reference TRBV2 and TRBJ2-1 provide the parts outside the CDR3, is EPEVTQTPSHQVTQMGQEVILRCVPISNHLYFYWYRQILGQKVEFLVSFYNNEISEKSEIFDDQFSVERPDGSNFTLKIRSTKLEDSAMYFCASSVFRGTGYNEQFFGPGTRLTVL.

The V and J genes are TRBV6-5 and TRBJ1-3; 7 bases map to TRBD1. V shed 0 bases, J shed 4 bases, and the junction held 6 bases outside the gene matches. This CDR3 spans 16 amino acids. Germline assignment: CDR1 MNHEY and CDR2 SVGAGI. CDR3 nucleotide sequence: TGTGCCAGCAGTTACTCGAGTAGGGGGCCCGGAAACACCATATATTTT. It encodes CASSYSSRGPGNTIYF.